One and the same sample provided the 14 T cell receptor beta chains below, sequenced in a study of T cell clones after liver transplantation. Proliferating CFSE-low MLR cells were sequenced to define alloreactive TCRbeta sequences. No antigen has been identified for these receptors. Sequenced by immunoSEQ multiplex PCR; TCRdb stores in-frame clones only, minus some. The top ten hold roughly 16% of the sample, which has 4,500 to 6,000 clones, 31% seen once. Material: CD4+ T cells from cultured PBMCs. These receptors came from a human patient who received a liver transplant. Some T cells may originate from the graft donor.

This clone was seen more than once but under ten times. The CDR3 loop reads CASSKGTSESEQYV. The CDR3 nucleotides are TGTGCCAGCAGTAAAGGGACTAGCGAATCCGAGCAGTACGTC. V and J are TRBV6-4 and TRBJ2-7; TRBD2 aligns across 10 bases. Trimming at V came to 5 bases and at J to 6 bases, leaving 7 bases not matched to a gene. The germline V gene has CDR1 MRHNA and CDR2 SNTAGT. The CDR3 runs 14 residues.

The chain uses TRBV5-4 and TRBJ1-1; 7 bases line up with TRBD1. J gave up 5 bases and V 2 bases, and 18 bases lay outside the gene matches. The CDR3 runs 18 residues. Germline V gene data show CDR1 as SGHNT and CDR2 as YYREEE (reference sequence). In DNA form, the CDR3 reads TGTGCCAGCAGCTTAGTGGGTATTGCGGCAGGGGGTTCGACTGAAGCTTTCTTT. The encoded protein is CASSLVGIAAGGSTEAFF. Full variable domain (outside the CDR3, taken from reference TRBV5-4 and TRBJ1-1): ETGVTQSPTHLIKTRGQQVTLRCSSQSGHNTVSWYQQALGQGPQFIFQYYREEENGRGNFPPRFSGLQFPNYSSELNVNALELDDSALYLCASSLVGIAAGGSTEAFFGQGTRLTVV.

The chain employs TRBV12-5 and TRBJ2-4; D unclear. The CDR3 is made up of 14 amino acids. Germline CDR1 LGHNT, CDR2 FRNRAP. V shed 1 base and J shed 3 bases, with 7 bases lying between them. CDR3 sequence (DNA): TGTGCTAGTGGTTTGGGCACGGGCAAAAACATTCAGTACTTC. Its translation is CASGLGTGKNIQYF.

This clone was counted once. J is TRBJ2-2 and V is TRBV11-3; perhaps TRBD2 as D (6 bases). The germline CDR1 and CDR2 sequences are SGHNT and YENEEA. Trimming took off 5 bases at V and 8 bases at J, with 24 bases between the two ends. This CDR3 region has 17 residues. CDR3 loop: CASSQTGTLRSIGELFF. DNA for the CDR3: TGTGCCAGCAGCCAGACTGGGACTCTACGATCAATAGGGGAGCTGTTTTTT.

A word on this clone: A read error may explain this, as a much larger clone is one base away. The chain is built from TRBV20-1 and TRBJ2-7, with 8 bases identical to TRBD2. The germline CDR1 and CDR2 sequences are DFQATT and SNEGSKA (reference sequence). The CDR3 sequence is 11 residues long. With 4 bases clipped from V and 5 bases from J, the junction kept 1 base outside the gene matches. The CDR3 sequence: CSATTSDEQYF. The CDR3, as DNA: TGCAGTGCTACGACTAGCGACGAGCAGTACTTC.

In this sample, this clone turned up once. This chain links TRBV19 with TRBJ1-5, with no clear D. V was trimmed by 5 bases and J by 8 bases, leaving 13 bases between them. The CDR3 extends over 13 amino acids. Per the germline V gene, CDR1 is LNHDA and CDR2 is SQIVND (reference sequence). The CDR3 coding sequence is TGTGCCAGTAGTCCCCGATATCATGAGCCCCAGCATTTT. Translated, it gives CASSPRYHEPQHF.

The chain employs TRBV29-1 and TRBJ1-1; 9 bases match TRBD1. The CDR3 runs to 13 residues. CDR1 SQVTM and CDR2 ANQGSEA come from the germline V gene. The junction had 5 bases not matched to a gene; V was cut back by 3 bases and J by 6 bases. The CDR3 sequence: CSVEPDRGAEAFF. In DNA form, the CDR3 reads TGCAGCGTTGAGCCGGACAGGGGCGCTGAAGCTTTCTTT.

The chain joins TRBV30 to TRBJ1-5; TRBD1 aligns across 10 bases. V lost 3 bases, J lost 11 bases, and 10 bases stayed unmatched. CDR3 size: 14 residues. Germline V gives CDR1 GTSNPN, CDR2 SVGIG (reference sequence). CDR3 region: CAWRRTGGVGTQHF. Written as DNA, the CDR3 is TGTGCCTGGAGGCGGACAGGGGGGGTAGGGACCCAGCATTTT. The complete variable domain, with remaining parts taken from reference TRBV30 and TRBJ1-5, reads SQTIHQWPATLVQPVGSPLSLECTVEGTSNPNLYWYRQAAGRGLQLLFYSVGIGQISSEVPQNLSASRPQDRQFILSSKKLLLSDSGFYLCAWRRTGGVGTQHFGDGTRLSIL.

A word on this clone: The junction does not match germline at one end; this may be a read error. The sample carries other DNA sequences with the same CDR3. V gene TRBV19 combines with J gene TRBJ1-2; 8 positions agree with TRBD1. Germline V gives CDR1 LNHDA, CDR2 SQIVND (reference sequence). The CDR3 covers 20 residues. The CDR3 DNA is TGCGCCAGTAGTATAGATCGTCTCGGGAATCCAAACAGGGGGAACTATGGCTACACCTTC. Its protein is CASSIDRLGNPNRGNYGYTF.

This clone showed up just a few times. The chain has TRBV11-1 and TRBJ2-2; perhaps TRBD2 as D (5 bases). CDR3 length: 14 residues. The V and J ends lost 2 bases and 8 bases respectively, with 12 bases between them. Germline V gives CDR1 SGHAT, CDR2 FQDESV (reference sequence). The CDR3, as DNA: TGTGCCAGCAGCTTATTTCCGGGATCGGGGGAGCTGTTTTTT. It is translated as CASSLFPGSGELFF.

This clone was found a few times. The chain joins TRBV7-2 to TRBJ1-2; no clear D gene. This CDR3 contains 13 residues. The germline CDR1 and CDR2 sequences are SGHTA and FQGNSA. V was cut by 2 bases and J by 7 bases, with 11 bases left in between. The CDR3 spells CASSLSRVSGYTF. The CDR3 region has the DNA TGTGCCAGCAGCTTATCGCGGGTCAGTGGCTACACCTTC.

The V call is TRBV19, the J call TRBJ2-2, with 7 bases that match TRBD1. After removal of 3 bases from V and 6 bases from J, the junction contained 4 bases not matched to a gene. The CDR3 length is 14 residues. Per germline, CDR1 LNHDA and CDR2 SQIVND (reference sequence). CDR3 protein: CASSIDREAGELFF. For the CDR3, the DNA is TGTGCCAGTAGTATCGACAGGGAAGCCGGGGAGCTGTTTTTT.

This clone was observed a handful of times. The rearrangement links TRBV6-4 to TRBJ1-1; D is uncertain. Germline V gives CDR1 MRHNA, CDR2 SNTAGT. V was cut by 4 bases and J by 1 base, with 7 bases left in between. The CDR3 runs 13 residues. Here the CDR3 reads CASSVSGNTEAFF. In DNA, the CDR3 is TGTGCCAGCAGTGTTTCGGGGAACACTGAAGCTTTCTTT.

The genes are TRBV30 and TRBJ2-6; D not resolved. This CDR3 has 18 amino acids. Germline CDR1 GTSNPN, CDR2 SVGIG (reference sequence). V lost 5 bases and J lost 5, with 25 bases in between. The CDR3, as DNA: TGTGCCTGGGGATTCATGCGTTATAACAAAAGTCGGGCCAACGTCCTGACTTTC. Protein sequence: CAWGFMRYNKSRANVLTF.